The clone carrying this T cell receptor (beta chain) was seen just once. What it binds is not known. Genomic DNA per cell subset filled all wells of several immunoSEQ plates. Sequencing used immunoSEQ multiplex PCR; TCRdb keeps in-frame clones, though not all of them. This table has about 1.9 million clones, roughly 95% appearing once. CDR1 and CDR2 (germline): SQVTM, ANQGSEA. The CDR3 has 15 residues. V shed 8 bases, J shed 0 bases, and the junction held 13 bases outside the gene matches. The data were obtained in a study of shared clonotypes between healthy human individuals. Whole-study results and caveats: Relative to clonotypes present in all four donors, those not shared had lower generation probabilities. The expectation was that sequencing depth would affect clonotype sharing among donors.

Naive CD8 cells lacked CD45RO, underwent positive selection for CCR7 and left out terminally differentiated effector memory CD45RA+ cells. The sequenced sample consisted of naive CD8+ T cells from PBMCs. This sequence joins TRBV29-1 and TRBJ2-7; 7 positions agree with TRBD2. This clonotype originated in a man younger than 35 in good health. Some clones in this sample may be carry-over from other donors' samples. CDR3 bases: TGCAGCACCCTGACTAGCTCGATCAGCTCCTACGAGCAGTACTTC. This encodes CSTLTSSISSYEQYF.